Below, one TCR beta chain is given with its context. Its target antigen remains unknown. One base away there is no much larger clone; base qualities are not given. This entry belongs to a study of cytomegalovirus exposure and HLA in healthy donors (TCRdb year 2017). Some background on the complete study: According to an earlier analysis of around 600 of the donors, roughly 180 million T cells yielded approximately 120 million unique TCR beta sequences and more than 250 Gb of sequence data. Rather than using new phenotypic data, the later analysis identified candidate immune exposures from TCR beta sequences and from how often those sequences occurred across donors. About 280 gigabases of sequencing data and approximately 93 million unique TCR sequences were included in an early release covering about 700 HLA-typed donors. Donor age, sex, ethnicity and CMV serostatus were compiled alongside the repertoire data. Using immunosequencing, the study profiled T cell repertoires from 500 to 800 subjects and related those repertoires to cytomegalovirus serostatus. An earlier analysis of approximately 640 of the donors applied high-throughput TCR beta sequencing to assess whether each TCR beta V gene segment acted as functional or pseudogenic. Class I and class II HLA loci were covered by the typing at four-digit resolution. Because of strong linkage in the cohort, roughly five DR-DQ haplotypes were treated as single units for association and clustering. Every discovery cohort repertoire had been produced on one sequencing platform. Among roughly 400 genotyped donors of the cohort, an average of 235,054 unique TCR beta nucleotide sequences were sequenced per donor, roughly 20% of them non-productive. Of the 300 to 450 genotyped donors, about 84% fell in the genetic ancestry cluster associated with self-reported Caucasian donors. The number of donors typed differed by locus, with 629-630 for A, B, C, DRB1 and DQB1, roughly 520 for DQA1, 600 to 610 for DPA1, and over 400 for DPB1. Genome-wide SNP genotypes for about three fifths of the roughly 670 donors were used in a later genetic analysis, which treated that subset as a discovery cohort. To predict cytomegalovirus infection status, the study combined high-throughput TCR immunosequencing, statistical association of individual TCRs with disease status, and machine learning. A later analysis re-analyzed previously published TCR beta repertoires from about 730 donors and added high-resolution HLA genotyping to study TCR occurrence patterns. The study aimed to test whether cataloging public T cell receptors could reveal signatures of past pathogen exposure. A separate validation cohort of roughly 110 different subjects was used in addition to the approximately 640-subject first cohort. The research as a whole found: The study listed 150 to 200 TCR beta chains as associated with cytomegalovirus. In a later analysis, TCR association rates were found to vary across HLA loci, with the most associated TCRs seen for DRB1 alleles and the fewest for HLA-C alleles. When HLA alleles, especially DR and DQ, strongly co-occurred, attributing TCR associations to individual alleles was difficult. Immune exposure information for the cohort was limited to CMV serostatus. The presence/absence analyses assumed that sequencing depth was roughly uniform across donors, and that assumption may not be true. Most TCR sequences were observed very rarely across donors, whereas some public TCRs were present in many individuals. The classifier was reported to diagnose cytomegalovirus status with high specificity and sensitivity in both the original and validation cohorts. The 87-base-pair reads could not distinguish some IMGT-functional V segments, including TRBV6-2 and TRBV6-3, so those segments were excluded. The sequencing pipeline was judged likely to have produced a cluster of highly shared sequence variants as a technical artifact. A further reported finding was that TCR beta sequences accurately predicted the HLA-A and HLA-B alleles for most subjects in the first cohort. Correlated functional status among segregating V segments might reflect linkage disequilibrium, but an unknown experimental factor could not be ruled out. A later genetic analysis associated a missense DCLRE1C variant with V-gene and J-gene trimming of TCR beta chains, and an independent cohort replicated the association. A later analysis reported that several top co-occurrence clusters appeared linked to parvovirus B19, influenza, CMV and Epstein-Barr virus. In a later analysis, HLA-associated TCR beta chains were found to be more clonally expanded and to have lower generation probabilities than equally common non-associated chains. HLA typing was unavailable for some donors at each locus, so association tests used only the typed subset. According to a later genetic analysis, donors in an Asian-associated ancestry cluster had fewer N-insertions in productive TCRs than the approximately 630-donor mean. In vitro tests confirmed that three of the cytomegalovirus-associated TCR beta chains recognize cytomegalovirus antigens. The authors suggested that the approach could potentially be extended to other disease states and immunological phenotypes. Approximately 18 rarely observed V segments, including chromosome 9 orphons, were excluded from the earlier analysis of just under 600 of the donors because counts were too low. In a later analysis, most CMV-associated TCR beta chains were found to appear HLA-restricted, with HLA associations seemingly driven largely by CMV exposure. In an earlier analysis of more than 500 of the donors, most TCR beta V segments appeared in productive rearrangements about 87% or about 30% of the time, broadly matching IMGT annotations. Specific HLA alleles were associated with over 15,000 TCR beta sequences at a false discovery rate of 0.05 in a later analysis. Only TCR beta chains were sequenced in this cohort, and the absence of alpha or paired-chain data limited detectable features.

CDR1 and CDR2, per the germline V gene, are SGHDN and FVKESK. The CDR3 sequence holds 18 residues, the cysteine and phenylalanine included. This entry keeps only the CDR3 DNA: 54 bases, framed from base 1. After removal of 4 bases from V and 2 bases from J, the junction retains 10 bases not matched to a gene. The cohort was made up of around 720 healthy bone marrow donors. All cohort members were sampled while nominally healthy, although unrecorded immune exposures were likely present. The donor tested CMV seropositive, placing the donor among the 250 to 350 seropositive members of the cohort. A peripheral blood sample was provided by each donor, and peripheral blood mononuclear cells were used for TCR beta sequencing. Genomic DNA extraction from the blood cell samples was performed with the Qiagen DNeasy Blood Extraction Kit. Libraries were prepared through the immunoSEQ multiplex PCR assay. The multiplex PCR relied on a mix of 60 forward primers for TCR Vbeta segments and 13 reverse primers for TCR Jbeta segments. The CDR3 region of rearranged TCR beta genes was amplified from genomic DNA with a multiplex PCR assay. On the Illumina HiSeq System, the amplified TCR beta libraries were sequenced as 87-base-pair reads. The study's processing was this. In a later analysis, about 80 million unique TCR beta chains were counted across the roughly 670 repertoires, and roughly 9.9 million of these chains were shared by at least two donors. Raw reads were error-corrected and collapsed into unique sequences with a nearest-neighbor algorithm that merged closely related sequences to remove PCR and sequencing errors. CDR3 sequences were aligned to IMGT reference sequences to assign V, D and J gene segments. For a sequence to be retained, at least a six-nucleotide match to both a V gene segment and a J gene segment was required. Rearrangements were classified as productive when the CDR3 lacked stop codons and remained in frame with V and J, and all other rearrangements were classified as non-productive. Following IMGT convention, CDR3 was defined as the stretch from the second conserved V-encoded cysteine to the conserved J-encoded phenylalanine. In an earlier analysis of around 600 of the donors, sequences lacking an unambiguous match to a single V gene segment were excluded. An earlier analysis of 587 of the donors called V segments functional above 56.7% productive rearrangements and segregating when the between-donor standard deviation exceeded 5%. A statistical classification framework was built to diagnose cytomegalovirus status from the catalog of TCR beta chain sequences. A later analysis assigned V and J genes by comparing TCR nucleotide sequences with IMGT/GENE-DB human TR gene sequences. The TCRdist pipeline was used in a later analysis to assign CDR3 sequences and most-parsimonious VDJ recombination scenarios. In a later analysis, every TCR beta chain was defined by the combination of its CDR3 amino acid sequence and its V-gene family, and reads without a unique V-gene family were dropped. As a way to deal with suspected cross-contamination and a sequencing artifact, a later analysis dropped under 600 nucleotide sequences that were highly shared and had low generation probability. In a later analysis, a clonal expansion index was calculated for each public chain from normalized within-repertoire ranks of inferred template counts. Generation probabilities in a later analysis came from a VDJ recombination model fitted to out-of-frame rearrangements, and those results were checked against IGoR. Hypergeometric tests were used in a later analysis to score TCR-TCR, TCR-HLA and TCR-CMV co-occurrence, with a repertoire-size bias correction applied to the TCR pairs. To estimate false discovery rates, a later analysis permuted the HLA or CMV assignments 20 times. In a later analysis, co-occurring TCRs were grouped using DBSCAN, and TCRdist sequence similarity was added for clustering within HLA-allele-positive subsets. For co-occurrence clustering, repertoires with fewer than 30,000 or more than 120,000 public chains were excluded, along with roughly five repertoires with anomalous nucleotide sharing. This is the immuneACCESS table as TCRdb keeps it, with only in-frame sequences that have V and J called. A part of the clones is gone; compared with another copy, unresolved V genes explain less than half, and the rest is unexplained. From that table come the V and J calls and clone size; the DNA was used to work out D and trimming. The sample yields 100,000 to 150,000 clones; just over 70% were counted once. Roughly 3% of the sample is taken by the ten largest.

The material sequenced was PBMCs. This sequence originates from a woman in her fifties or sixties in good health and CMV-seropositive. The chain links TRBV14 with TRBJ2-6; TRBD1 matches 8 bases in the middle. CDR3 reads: CASSPWTGRGTGANVLTF. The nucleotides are TGTGCCAGCAGCCCATGGACAGGGAGAGGAACTGGGGCCAACGTCCTGACTTTC. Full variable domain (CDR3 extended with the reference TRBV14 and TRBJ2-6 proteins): EAGVTQFPSHSVIEKGQTVTLRCDPISGHDNLYWYRRVMGKEIKFLLHFVKESKQDESGMPNNRFLAERTGGTYSTLKVQPAELEDSGVYFCASSPWTGRGTGANVLTFGAGSRLTVL.